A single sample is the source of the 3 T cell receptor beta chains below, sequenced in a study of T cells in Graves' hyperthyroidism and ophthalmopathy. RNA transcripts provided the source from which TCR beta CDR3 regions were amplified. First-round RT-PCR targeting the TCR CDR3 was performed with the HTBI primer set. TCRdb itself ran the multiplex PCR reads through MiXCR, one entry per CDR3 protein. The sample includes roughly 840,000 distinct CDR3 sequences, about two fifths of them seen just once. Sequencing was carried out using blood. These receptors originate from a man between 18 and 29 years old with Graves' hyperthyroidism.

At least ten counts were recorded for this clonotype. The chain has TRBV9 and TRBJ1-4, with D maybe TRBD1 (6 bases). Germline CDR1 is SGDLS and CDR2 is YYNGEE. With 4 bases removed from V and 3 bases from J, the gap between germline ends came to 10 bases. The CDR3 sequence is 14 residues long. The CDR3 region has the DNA TGTGCCAGCAGCTCCAAGGGGGCTAATGAAAAACTGTTTTTT. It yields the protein CASSSKGANEKLFF. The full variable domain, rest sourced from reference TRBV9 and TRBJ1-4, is DSGVTQTPKHLITATGQRVTLRCSPRSGDLSVYWYQQSLDQGLQFLIQYYNGEERAKGNILERFSAQQFPDLHSELNLSSLELGDSALYFCASSSKGANEKLFFGSGTQLSVL.

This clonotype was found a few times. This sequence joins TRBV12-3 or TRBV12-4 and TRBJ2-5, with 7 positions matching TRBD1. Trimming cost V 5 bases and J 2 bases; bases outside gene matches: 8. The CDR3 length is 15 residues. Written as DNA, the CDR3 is TGTGCCAGCAGTCCGGGACAGCTGGAGCAAGAGACCCAGTACTTC. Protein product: CASSPGQLEQETQYF.

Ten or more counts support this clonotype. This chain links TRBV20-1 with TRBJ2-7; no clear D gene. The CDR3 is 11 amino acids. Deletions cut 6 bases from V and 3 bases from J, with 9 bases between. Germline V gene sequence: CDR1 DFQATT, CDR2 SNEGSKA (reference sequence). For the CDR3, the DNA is TGCAGTGCGGCACAAGTCTACGAGCAGTACTTC. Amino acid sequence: CSAAQVYEQYF.